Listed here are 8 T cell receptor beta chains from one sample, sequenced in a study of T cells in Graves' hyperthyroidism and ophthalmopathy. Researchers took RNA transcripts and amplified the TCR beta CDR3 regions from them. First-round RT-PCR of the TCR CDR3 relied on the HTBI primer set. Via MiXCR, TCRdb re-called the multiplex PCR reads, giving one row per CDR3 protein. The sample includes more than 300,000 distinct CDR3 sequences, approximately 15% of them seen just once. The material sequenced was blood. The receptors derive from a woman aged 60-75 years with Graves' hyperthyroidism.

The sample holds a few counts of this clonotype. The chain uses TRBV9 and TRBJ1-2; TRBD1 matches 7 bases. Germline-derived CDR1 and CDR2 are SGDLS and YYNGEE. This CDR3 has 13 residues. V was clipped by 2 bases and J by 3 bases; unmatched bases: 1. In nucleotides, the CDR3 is TGTGCCAGCAGCGTCGACAGGGACTATGGCTACACCTTC. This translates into CASSVDRDYGYTF.

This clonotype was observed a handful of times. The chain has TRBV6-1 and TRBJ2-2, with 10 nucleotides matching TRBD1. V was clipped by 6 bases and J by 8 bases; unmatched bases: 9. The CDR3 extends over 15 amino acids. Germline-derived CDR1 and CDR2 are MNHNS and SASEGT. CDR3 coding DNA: TGTGCCAGCAGCTCATGGGGACAGGGGTATGGGGAGCTGTTTTTT. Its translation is CASSSWGQGYGELFF.

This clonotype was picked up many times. The CDR3 protein is CASSHSSGANVLTF. The CDR3 DNA sequence: TGTGCCAGCAGCCATAGCTCTGGGGCCAACGTCCTGACTTTC. This chain joins TRBV7-8 and TRBJ2-6; D remains unclear. The V gene's germline CDR1 is SGHVS and CDR2 FQNEAQ. Trimming cost V 5 bases and J 0 bases, with 5 bases left between them. The CDR3 covers 14 residues.

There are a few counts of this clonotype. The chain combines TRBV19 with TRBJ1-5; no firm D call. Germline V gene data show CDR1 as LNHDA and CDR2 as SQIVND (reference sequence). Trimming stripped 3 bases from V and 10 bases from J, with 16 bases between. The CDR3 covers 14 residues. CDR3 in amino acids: CASSMSAGVDPQHF. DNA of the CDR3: TGTGCCAGTAGTATGTCCGCGGGAGTGGACCCCCAGCATTTT.

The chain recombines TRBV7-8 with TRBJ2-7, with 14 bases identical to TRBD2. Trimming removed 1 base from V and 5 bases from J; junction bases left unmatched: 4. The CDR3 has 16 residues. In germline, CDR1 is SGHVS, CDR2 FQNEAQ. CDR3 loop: CASSLEGGLAGDEQYF. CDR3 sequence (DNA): TGTGCCAGCAGCTTAGAGGGGGGACTAGCGGGAGACGAGCAGTACTTC.

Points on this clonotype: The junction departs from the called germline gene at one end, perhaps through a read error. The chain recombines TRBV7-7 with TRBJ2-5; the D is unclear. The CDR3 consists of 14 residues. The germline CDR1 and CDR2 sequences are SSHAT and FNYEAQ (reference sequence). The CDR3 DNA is TGTGCTAGCAGCTTAGGAAGTGTGCAAGAGACCCAGTACTTC. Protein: CASSLGSVQETQYF.

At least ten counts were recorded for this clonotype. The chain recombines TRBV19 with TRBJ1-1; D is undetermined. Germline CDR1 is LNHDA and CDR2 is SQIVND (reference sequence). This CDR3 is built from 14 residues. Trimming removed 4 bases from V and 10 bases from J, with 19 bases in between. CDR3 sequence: CASSNLLRLAVAFF. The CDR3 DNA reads TGTGCCAGTAGTAACCTACTCCGGCTGGCGGTAGCTTTCTTT.

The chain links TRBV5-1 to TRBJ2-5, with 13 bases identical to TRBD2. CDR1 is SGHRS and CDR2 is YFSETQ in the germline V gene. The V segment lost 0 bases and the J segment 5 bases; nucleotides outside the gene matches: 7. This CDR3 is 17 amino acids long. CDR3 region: CASSLEGTSGMVETQYF. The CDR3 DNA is TGCGCCAGCAGCTTGGAGGGGACTAGCGGGATGGTCGAGACCCAGTACTTC. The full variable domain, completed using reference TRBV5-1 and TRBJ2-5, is KAGVTQTPRYLIKTRGQQVTLSCSPISGHRSVSWYQQTPGQGLQFLFEYFSETQRNKGNFPGRFSGRQFSNSRSEMNVSTLELGDSALYLCASSLEGTSGMVETQYFGPGTRLLVL.